Presented here are 8 T cell receptor beta chains from one specimen sequenced in a study of blood T cells in healthy people across ages. It was with a sample-barcoded 5' primer and a J-beta primer mix that a second PCR of about 6 to 11 cycles was run. TCRdb reprocessed the 5' RACE reads via MiXCR and lists one record per CDR3 protein. This sample carries about 800,000 distinct CDR3 sequences, around half of them seen once, and the ten largest clones take roughly 18%. The material sequenced was blood. The receptor set was obtained from a man older than 75 in good health.

This clonotype showed up just a few times. The chain has TRBV6-6 and TRBJ2-4; TRBD2 matches 13 bases. The J segment lost 0 bases and the V segment lost 4 bases, leaving 3 bases of the junction unmatched. CDR1 MNHNY and CDR2 SVGAGI come from the germline V gene (reference sequence). The CDR3 has 17 amino acids. The CDR3 coding sequence is TGTGCCAGCAGTTCGACTAGCGGGAGGTTAGCCAAAAACATTCAGTACTTC. This gives the protein CASSSTSGRLAKNIQYF.

V is TRBV28 and J is TRBJ2-3, with a tentative D call TRBD1 (6 bases). V dropped 3 bases and J dropped 3 bases, with 10 bases sitting between them. This CDR3 spans 14 amino acids. Germline assignment: CDR1 MDHEN and CDR2 SYDVKM. The chain's CDR3 is CASSFQGRTDTQYF. The CDR3 nucleotides are TGTGCCAGCAGTTTTCAGGGGCGGACAGATACGCAGTATTTT.

This rearrangement joins TRBV7-2 to TRBJ1-5; D unresolved. V gave up 0 bases and J gave up 5 bases, with 11 bases separating them. The CDR3 is 15 amino acids. Germline values: CDR1 SGHTA, CDR2 FQGNSA. CDR3 DNA sequence: TGTGCCAGCAGCTTAGCAGGCCTACTCGATCAGCCCCAGCATTTT. As protein: CASSLAGLLDQPQHF.

V gene TRBV11-2 combines with J gene TRBJ2-1; tentatively, D is TRBD2 (6 bases). This CDR3 region has 15 residues. Trimming shortened V by 0 bases and J by 8 bases, and 14 bases separated the two germline ends. Germline-derived CDR1 and CDR2 are SGHAT and FQNNGV. CDR3 region: CASSLEPREFDEQFF. In DNA form, the CDR3 reads TGTGCCAGCAGCTTAGAGCCCCGGGAGTTCGATGAGCAGTTCTTC.

The chain uses TRBV9 and TRBJ1-4; 9 bases align to TRBD1. V lost 3 bases, J lost 5 bases, and 5 bases stayed unmatched. The V gene's germline CDR1 is SGDLS and CDR2 YYNGEE. The CDR3 is 15 amino acids. CDR3 in amino acids: CASSALTGGNEKLFF. CDR3 DNA: TGTGCCAGCAGCGCCCTGACAGGGGGAAATGAAAAACTGTTTTTT.

This clonotype has more than one count but fewer than ten. This chain uses TRBV20-1 with TRBJ2-7; 11 nucleotides line up with TRBD2. Germline values: CDR1 DFQATT, CDR2 SNEGSKA (reference sequence). The length of the CDR3 is 16 residues. J lost 3 bases, V lost 0 bases, and 7 bases had no gene match. CDR3 protein: CSARDRLAGYYYEQYF. CDR3 sequence (DNA): TGCAGTGCTAGAGATAGACTAGCGGGATACTACTACGAGCAGTACTTC.

As DNA, the CDR3 is TGTGCCAGCAGCTTAGAAGCCGGCTACCCTGACGAGCAGTACTTC. Encoded protein: CASSLEAGYPDEQYF. The chain has TRBV7-2 and TRBJ2-4; D remains ambiguous. Near its end, the DNA agrees better with TRBJ2-7, so the J call may be wrong. The CDR3 covers 15 residues. CDR1 is SGHTA and CDR2 is FQGNSA in the germline V gene.

Concerning this clonotype: This may stem from a read error, because a much larger clone lies one nucleotide away. The chain combines TRBV10-3 with TRBJ2-7; D may be TRBD2 (6 bases). The CDR3 consists of 13 residues. The germline CDR1 and CDR2 sequences are ENHRY and SYGVKD. V was clipped by 10 bases and J by 0 bases, with 13 bases between them. DNA for the CDR3: TGTGCCAGGCGGGACGCTAACTCCTACGAGCAGTACTTC. It codes for CARRDANSYEQYF.